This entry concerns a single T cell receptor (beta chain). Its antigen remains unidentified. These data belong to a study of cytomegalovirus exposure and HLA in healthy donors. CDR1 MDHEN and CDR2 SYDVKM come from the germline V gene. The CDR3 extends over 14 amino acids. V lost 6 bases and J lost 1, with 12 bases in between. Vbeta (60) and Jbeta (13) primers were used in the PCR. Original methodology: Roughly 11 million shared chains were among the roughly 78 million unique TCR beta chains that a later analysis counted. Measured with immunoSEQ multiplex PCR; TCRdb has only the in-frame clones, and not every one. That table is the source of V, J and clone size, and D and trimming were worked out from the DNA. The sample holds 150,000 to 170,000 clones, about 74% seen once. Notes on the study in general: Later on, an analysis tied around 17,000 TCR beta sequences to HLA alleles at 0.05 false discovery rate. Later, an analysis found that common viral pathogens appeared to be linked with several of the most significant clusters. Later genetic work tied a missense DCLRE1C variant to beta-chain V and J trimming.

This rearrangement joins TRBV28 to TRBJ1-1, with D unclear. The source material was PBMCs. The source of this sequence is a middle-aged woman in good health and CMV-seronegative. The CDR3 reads CASSPGRGNTEAFF. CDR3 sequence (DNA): TGTGCCAGCAGCCCAGGACGGGGGAACACTGAAGCTTTCTTT.